This entry describes one T cell receptor (beta chain). The data are from a study of control samples from healthy donors and cancer patients. This table comes from immunoSEQ multiplex PCR, and its TCRdb copy is limited to in-frame clones, with some not included. The sample lists just over 15,000 clones; about 89% were seen once. V was cut by 3 bases and J by 1 base, with 13 bases left in between. Germline CDR1 and CDR2: ENHRY and SYGVKD. The CDR3 is 16 residues long. The origin of this receptor is a woman in her seventies with colorectal cancer. The chain carries TRBV10-3 and TRBJ1-5, with D unclear. The sample consisted of PBMCs. In nucleotides, the CDR3 is TGTGCCATCAGTGATCATGAGGCGGGGAGCAATCAGCCCCAGCATTTT. Its protein is CAISDHEAGSNQPQHF.